This entry lists 15 T cell receptor beta chains sequenced from one sample in a study of blood T cell repertoires in COVID-19. Profiled with immunoSEQ multiplex PCR; TCRdb holds only in-frame clones, not every one. The sample contains 270,000 or so clones, 70% to 90% of which appear only once. The sequenced sample was PBMCs or T cells enriched from blood (not recorded which). These receptors came from a woman younger than 45 with acute COVID-19.

The chain uses TRBV27 and TRBJ2-1; 13 bases are a match to TRBD2. The CDR3 runs to 14 residues. The V segment lost 7 bases and the J segment 7 bases; nucleotides outside the gene matches: 4. Germline CDR1 MNHEY, CDR2 SMNVEV (reference sequence). The CDR3 reads CASTGLAGVNEQFF. The CDR3 nucleotides read TGTGCCAGCACCGGACTAGCGGGAGTTAATGAGCAGTTCTTC.

This clone was picked up a small number of times. This chain uses TRBV7-9 with TRBJ2-7; TRBD1 agrees at 11 bases. J gave up 5 bases and V 5 bases, and 11 bases lay outside the gene matches. The CDR3 extends over 16 amino acids. CDR1 is SEHNR and CDR2 is FQNEAQ in the germline V gene (reference sequence). The CDR3: CASSQARTGGLDEQYF. The CDR3 DNA reads as TGTGCCAGCAGCCAAGCGAGGACAGGGGGCTTGGACGAGCAGTACTTC.

This clone was detected a few times. This rearrangement joins TRBV19 to TRBJ2-2, with a weak D call TRBD2 (5 bases). The germline V gene has CDR1 LNHDA and CDR2 SQIVND (reference sequence). V lost 6 bases, J lost 1 base, and 12 bases lay in between. The CDR3 is 15 amino acids. CDR3 amino acids: CASRDEAVNTGELFF. The CDR3 DNA is TGTGCCAGTAGAGACGAAGCGGTGAACACCGGGGAGCTGTTTTTT.

In this sample, this clone turned up once. Other nucleotide sequences from this sample produce the same CDR3. This sequence joins TRBV3-1 (or the pseudogene TRBV3-2) and TRBJ2-7; tentative D call: TRBD1 (5 bases). Looked up from germline, CDR1 is LGHDT and CDR2 is YNNKEL (reference sequence). The CDR3 runs 14 residues. V was cut by 0 bases and J by 2 bases, with 8 bases left in between. CDR3 DNA: TGTGCCAGCAGCCAAGAGGCAGGGCCCTACGAGCAGTACTTC. It is translated as CASSQEAGPYEQYF.

This chain uses TRBV19 with TRBJ2-2; D perhaps matches TRBD2 (5 bases). V was shortened by 6 bases and J by 7 bases, with 15 bases between the two germline ends. There are 14 residues in the CDR3. CDR1 and CDR2 from the germline V gene are LNHDA and SQIVND (reference sequence). In DNA form, the CDR3 reads TGTGCCAGTAGCGAGTGGGAGAAGGACGGGGAGCTGTTTTTT. Encoded protein: CASSEWEKDGELFF.

On this clone: The identical CDR3 is also encoded by other nucleotide sequences in the sample. The chain is built from TRBV5-1 and TRBJ1-3; D is uncertain. The CDR3 consists of 13 residues. V was clipped by 5 bases and J by 0 bases, with 6 bases between them. Germline CDR1 SGHRS, CDR2 YFSETQ. DNA of the CDR3: TGCGCCAGCAGGGACTCCTCTGGAAACACCATATATTTT. This gives the protein CASRDSSGNTIYF.

The chain combines TRBV29-1 with TRBJ2-1; 9 bases agree with TRBD1. Germline-derived CDR1 and CDR2 are SQVTM and ANQGSEA. The V segment lost 7 bases and the J segment 9 bases; nucleotides outside the gene matches: 10. This CDR3 is 13 amino acids long. The CDR3 protein is CSGGQGTGGEQFF. The DNA for the CDR3 is TGCAGCGGGGGACAGGGTACAGGGGGTGAGCAGTTCTTC.

The rearrangement uses TRBV12-3 or TRBV12-4 and TRBJ2-1; no definite D call. This CDR3 has 12 residues. The V end lost 5 bases, the J end lost 3 bases, and 5 bases lay between the germline ends. The CDR3 region is CASSNNYNEQFF. CDR3 sequence (DNA): TGTGCCAGCAGTAACAACTACAATGAGCAGTTCTTC.

The chain links TRBV27 to TRBJ1-4, with 7 bases aligning to TRBD1. CDR1 MNHEY and CDR2 SMNVEV come from the germline V gene (reference sequence). The J segment lost 5 bases and the V segment lost 11 bases, leaving 8 bases of the junction unmatched. This CDR3 contains 13 residues. CDR3 DNA sequence: TGTGCCGTCAGGGGGGACGGAAATGAAAAACTGTTTTTT. Its protein product is CAVRGDGNEKLFF.

The chain carries TRBV27 and TRBJ2-2; 10 bases are shared with TRBD2. V was clipped by 6 bases and J by 3 bases; unmatched bases: 7. Germline CDR1 is MNHEY and CDR2 is SMNVEV (reference sequence). This CDR3 has 16 amino acids. DNA for the CDR3: TGTGCCAGCAGCCCCTCAGCGGGAGGGGACACCGGGGAGCTGTTTTTT. As protein: CASSPSAGGDTGELFF.

The chain is built from TRBV4-1 and TRBJ2-3; possibly TRBD1 for D (5 bases). The V and J ends lost 1 base and 3 bases respectively, with 14 bases between them. The CDR3 length is 16 residues. Germline V gives CDR1 MGHRA, CDR2 YSYEKL. The CDR3 region is CASSQGPTQGTDTQYF. CDR3 bases: TGCGCCAGCAGCCAAGGACCCACCCAGGGAACAGATACGCAGTATTTT.

V is TRBV27 and J is TRBJ1-5; 9 bases agree with TRBD1. In germline, CDR1 is MNHEY, CDR2 SMNVEV (reference sequence). The J segment lost 3 bases and the V segment lost 8 bases, leaving 8 bases of the junction unmatched. The CDR3 has 15 residues. The CDR3: CASRPGQGSNQPQHF. In nucleotides, the CDR3 is TGTGCCAGCCGTCCGGGACAGGGATCCAATCAGCCCCAGCATTTT.

The chain combines TRBV30 with TRBJ1-4; maybe TRBD1 (6 bases). CDR1 is GTSNPN and CDR2 is SVGIG in the germline V gene (reference sequence). V lost 2 bases and J 7 bases, leaving 14 bases between the germline ends. CDR3 length: 14 amino acids. The CDR3 DNA sequence: TGTGCCTGGAGTAGTTTGGGGGCAAGTGAAAAACTGTTTTTT. Its protein product is CAWSSLGASEKLFF.

The rearrangement uses TRBV6-5 and TRBJ2-2; D call uncertain. The ends were cut back, 7 bases at V and 5 bases at J, with 11 bases in the middle. CDR1 is MNHEY, CDR2 SVGAGI, per germline. The CDR3 is 13 amino acids. In nucleotides, the CDR3 is TGTGCCAGCACCCACGGTAATACCGGGGAGCTGTTTTTT. This codes for CASTHGNTGELFF.

This clone was found a few times. The V gene is TRBV15, the J gene TRBJ2-5; D is perhaps TRBD2 (5 bases). CDR1 is LNHNV, CDR2 YYDKDF, per germline (reference sequence). Trimming cost V 6 bases and J 2 bases, with 16 bases left between them. This CDR3 spans 15 amino acids. The CDR3 bases are TGTGCCACCAGGAGGGATTCTGGTTGGCAAGAGACCCAGTACTTC. It yields the protein CATRRDSGWQETQYF.